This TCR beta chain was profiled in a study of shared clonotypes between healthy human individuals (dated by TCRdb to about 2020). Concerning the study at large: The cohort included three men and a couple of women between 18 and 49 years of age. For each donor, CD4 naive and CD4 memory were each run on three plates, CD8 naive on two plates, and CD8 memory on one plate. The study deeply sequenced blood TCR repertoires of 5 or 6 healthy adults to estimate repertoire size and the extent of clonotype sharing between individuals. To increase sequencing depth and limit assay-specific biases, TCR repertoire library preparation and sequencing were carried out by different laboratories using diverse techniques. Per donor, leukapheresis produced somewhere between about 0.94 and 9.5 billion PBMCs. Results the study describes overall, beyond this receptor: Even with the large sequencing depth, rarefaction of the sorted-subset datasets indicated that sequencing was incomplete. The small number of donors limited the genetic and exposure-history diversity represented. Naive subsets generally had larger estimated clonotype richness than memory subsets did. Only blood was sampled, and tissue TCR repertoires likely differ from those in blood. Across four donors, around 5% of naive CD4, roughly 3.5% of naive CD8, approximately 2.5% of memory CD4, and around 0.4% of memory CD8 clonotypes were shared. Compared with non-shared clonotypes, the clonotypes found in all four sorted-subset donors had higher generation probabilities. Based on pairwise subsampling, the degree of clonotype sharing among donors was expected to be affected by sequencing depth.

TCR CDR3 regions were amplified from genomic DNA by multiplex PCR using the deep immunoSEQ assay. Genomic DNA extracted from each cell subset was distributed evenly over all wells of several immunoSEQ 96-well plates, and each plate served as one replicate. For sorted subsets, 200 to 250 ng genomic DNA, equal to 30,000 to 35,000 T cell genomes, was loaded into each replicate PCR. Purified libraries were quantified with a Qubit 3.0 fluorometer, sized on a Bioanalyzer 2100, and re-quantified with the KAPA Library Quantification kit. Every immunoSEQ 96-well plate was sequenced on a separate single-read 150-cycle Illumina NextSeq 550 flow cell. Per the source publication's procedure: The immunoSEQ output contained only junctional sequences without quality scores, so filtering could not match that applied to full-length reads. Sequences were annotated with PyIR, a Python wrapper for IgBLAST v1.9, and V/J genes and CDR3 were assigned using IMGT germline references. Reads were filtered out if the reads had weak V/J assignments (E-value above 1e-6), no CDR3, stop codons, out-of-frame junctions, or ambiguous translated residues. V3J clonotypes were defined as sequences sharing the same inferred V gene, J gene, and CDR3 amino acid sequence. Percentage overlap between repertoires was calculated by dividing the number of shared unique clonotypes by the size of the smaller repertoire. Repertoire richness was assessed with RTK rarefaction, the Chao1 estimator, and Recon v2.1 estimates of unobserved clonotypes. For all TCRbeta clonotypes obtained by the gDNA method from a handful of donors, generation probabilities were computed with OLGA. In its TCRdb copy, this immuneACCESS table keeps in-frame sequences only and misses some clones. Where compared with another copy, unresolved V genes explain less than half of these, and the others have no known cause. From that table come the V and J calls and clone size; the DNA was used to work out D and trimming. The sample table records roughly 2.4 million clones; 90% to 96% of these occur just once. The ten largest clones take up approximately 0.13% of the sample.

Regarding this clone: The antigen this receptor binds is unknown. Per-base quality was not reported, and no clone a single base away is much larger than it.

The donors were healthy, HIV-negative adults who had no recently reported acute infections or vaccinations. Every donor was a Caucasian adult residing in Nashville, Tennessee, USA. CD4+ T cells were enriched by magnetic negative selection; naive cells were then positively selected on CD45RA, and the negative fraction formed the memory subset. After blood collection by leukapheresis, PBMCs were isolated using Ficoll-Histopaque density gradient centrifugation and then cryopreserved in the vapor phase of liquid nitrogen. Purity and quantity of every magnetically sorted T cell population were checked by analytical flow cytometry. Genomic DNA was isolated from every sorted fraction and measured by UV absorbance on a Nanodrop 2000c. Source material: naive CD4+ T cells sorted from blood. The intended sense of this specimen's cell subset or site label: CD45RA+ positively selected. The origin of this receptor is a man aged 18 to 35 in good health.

The CDR3 corresponds to CASSLAGGGTEAFF. The nucleotides are TGTGCCAGCAGCTTGGCAGGGGGCGGCACTGAAGCTTTCTTT. The chain employs TRBV11-3 and TRBJ1-1, and TRBD1 matches 8 of the central bases. The cysteine opens and the phenylalanine closes a CDR3 of 14 amino acids. CDR3 DNA only is kept here, 42 bases in frame from base 1. V lost 3 bases and J lost 4 bases, and the count of bases not matched to a germline gene is 4. The germline V gene provides CDR1 SGHNT and CDR2 YENEEA.